The clone carrying this T cell receptor beta chain was seen once. The antigen is undetermined. This entry comes from a study of cytomegalovirus exposure and HLA in healthy donors. For the study at large: The roughly 700 first-cohort repertoires and the 95 to 150 validation repertoires shared the same platform, a later analysis reported.

Study-level results: In the approximately 130 validation repertoires, approximately 93% of cluster scores exceeded 0, per a later analysis. In vitro experiments confirmed that three CMV-associated chains were specific for CMV antigens. High specificity and sensitivity for cytomegalovirus status were reported for the classifier.

Using immunoSEQ multiplex PCR, the repertoire was profiled, and TCRdb retains in-frame clones only, with some absent. In the table there are about 200,000 clones, roughly 77% of which are singletons. V was trimmed by 1 base and J by 0 bases, leaving 13 bases between them. From germline, CDR1 is LNHDA and CDR2 SQIVND (reference sequence). This CDR3 region has 17 residues. V gene TRBV19 combines with J gene TRBJ1-5; D is unresolved. This TCR came from a woman aged 25 to 39 in good health and CMV-seronegative. Specimen: PBMCs. In nucleotides, the CDR3 is TGTGCCAGTAGTATAGGCGACGGACTAAATAGCAATCAGCCCCAGCATTTT. This translates into CASSIGDGLNSNQPQHF.